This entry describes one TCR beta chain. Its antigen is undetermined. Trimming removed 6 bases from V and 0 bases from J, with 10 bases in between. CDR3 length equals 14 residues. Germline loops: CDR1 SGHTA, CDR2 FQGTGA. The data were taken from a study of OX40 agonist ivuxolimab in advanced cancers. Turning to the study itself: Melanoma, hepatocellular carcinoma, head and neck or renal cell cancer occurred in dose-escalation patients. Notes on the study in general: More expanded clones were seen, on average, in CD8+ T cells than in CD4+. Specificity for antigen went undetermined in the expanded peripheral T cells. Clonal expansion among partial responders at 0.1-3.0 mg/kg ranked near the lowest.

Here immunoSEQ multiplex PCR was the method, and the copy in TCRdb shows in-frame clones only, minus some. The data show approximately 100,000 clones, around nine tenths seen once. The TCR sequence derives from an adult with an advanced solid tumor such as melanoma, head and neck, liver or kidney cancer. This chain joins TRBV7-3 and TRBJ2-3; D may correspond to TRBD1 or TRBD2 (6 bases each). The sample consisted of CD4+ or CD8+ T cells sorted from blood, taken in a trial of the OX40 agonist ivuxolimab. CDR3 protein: CASRSGASTDTQYF. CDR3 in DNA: TGTGCCAGCAGATCGGGGGCGAGCACAGATACGCAGTATTTT.